Included here is one T cell receptor beta chain sequence, with context. This CDR3 comprises 13 residues. Germline CDR1 is SGHVS and CDR2 is FQNEAQ. V was pared by 4 bases and J by 6 bases, with 10 bases between. This sample stems from a study of beta chain features in type 1 diabetes. TCRB transcripts that were expressed got sequenced, as all of the isolated RNA had been reverse transcribed. Sequencing used immunoSEQ multiplex PCR; TCRdb keeps in-frame clones, though not all of them. The sample carries under 450,000 clones, approximately 14% recorded once. The material sequenced was naive CD4+ T cells from blood. The sequence derives from a man aged 30-40 years in good health. The V and J genes are TRBV7-8 and TRBJ1-5; D uncertain. The CDR3 DNA reads as TGTGCCAGCAGCTGGACTGGGAGTCAGCCCCAGCATTTT. Translated, it gives CASSWTGSQPQHF.